The clone carrying this TCR beta chain showed up many times. Its antigen is undetermined. TCR cDNA was made by 5'RACE template switching, adding a universal primer site and UMIs. Using its own MiXCR run on the 5' RACE reads, TCRdb lists one record per CDR3 protein. Of over 150,000 distinct CDR3 sequences listed, 5.5% to 7.5% are singletons. The data derive from a study of T cells after yellow fever vaccination. Study-wide background: Fractions of low cell number were prepared using SMART-Seq v4 Ultra Low Input.

The germline V gene has CDR1 MNHEY and CDR2 SVGAGI. Trimming shortened V by 2 bases and J by 5 bases, and 12 bases separated the two germline ends. This CDR3 has 14 amino acids. General study points: Subsequent to the booster, the majority of primary-vaccination clones reappeared (about 97% CD4, 88% CD8). Repertoires obtained by FACS sorting could include abundant clonotypes that entered as contaminants from the bulk population.

The V call is TRBV6-5, the J call TRBJ1-1, with D tentatively TRBD1 (5 bases). The receptor's source is a man aged 18 to 35 who received the YFV17D yellow fever vaccine. The source was CD4+ T cells sorted from PBMCs, collected on the day of the first yellow fever vaccination. Here the CDR3 reads CASSYVGGKTEAFF. The CDR3, as DNA: TGTGCCAGCAGTTACGTGGGGGGAAAGACTGAAGCTTTCTTT.